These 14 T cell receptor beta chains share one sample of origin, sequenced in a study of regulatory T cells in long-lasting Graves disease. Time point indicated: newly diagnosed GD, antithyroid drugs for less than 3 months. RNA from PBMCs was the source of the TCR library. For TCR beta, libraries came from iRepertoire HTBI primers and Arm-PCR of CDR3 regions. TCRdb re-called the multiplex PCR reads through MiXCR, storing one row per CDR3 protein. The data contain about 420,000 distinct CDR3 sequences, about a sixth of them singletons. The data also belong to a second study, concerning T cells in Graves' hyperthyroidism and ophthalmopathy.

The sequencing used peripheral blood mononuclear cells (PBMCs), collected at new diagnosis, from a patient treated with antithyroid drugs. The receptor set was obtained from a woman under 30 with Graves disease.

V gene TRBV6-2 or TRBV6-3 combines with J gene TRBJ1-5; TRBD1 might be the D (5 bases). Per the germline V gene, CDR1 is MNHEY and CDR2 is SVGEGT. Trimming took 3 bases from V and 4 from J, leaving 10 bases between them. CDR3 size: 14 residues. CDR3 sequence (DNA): TGTGCCAGCAGTTATTTGACAGAGAATCAGCCCCAGCATTTT. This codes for CASSYLTENQPQHF.

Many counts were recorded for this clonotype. The chain's CDR3 is CASSPMGQGREDEQFF. The DNA for the CDR3 is TGTGCCAGCAGCCCCATGGGACAGGGTAGGGAGGATGAGCAGTTCTTC. V is TRBV28 and J is TRBJ2-1, with 9 bases identical to TRBD1. V shed 6 bases and J 8 bases; nucleotides not matched to a gene: 14. Looked up from germline, CDR1 is MDHEN and CDR2 is SYDVKM. The CDR3 is 16 amino acids. Full variable domain (remainder filled in from reference TRBV28 and TRBJ2-1): DVKVTQSSRYLVKRTGEKVFLECVQDMDHENMFWYRQDPGLGLRLIYFSYDVKMKEKGDIPEGYSVSREKKERFSLILESASTNQTSMYLCASSPMGQGREDEQFFGPGTRLTVL.

For the CDR3, the DNA is TGCAGTGCTTACCCGGGACGGGCGGCGCAAAATGAGCAGTTCTTC. As protein: CSAYPGRAAQNEQFF. The J gene is TRBJ2-1, the V gene TRBV20-1; D tentatively reads TRBD1 or TRBD2 (5 bases each). Germline CDR1 and CDR2: DFQATT and SNEGSKA (reference sequence). This CDR3 has 15 amino acids. V dropped 5 bases and J dropped 7 bases, with 21 bases sitting between them.

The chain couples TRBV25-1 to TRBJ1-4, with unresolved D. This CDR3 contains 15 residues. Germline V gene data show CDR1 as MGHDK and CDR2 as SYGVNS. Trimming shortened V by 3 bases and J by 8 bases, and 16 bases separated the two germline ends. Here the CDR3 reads CASSDSRRVGEKLFF. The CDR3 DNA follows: TGTGCCAGCAGTGACTCCAGACGGGTAGGGGAAAAACTGTTTTTT.

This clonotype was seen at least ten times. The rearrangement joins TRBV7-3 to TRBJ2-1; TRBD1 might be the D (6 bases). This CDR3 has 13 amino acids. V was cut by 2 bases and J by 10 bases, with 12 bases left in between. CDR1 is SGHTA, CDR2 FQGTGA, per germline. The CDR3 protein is CASSLLPQGEQFF. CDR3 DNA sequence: TGTGCCAGCAGCTTATTGCCCCAGGGGGAGCAGTTCTTC.

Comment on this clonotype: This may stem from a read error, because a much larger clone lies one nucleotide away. CDR3 sequence reads: CASRILAGGPGNEQYF. In DNA form, the CDR3 reads TGTGCCAGCAGAATACTAGCGGGAGGGCCGGGCAATGAGCAGTACTTC. The V call is TRBV12-3 or TRBV12-4, the J call TRBJ2-4, with 13 bases aligning to TRBD2. CDR3 length: 16 amino acids. Trimming removed 6 bases from V and 13 bases from J; junction bases left unmatched: 15.

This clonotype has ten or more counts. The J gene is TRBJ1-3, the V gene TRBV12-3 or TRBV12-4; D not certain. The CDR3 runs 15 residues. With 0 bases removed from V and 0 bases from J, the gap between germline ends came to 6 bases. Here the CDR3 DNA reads TGTGCCAGCAGTTTAGCCCAGAGCTCTGGAAACACCATATATTTT. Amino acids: CASSLAQSSGNTIYF.

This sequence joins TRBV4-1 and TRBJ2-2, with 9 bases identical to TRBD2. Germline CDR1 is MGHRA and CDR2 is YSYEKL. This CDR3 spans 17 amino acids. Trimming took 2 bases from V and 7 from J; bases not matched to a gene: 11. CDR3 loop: CASSQLRLAGVDGELFF. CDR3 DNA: TGCGCCAGCAGCCAACTGAGGTTAGCGGGAGTTGACGGGGAGCTGTTTTTT.

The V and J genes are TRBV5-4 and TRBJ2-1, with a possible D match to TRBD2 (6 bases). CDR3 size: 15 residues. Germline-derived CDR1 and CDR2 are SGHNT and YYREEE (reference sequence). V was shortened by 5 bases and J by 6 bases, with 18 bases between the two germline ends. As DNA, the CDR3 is TGTGCCAGCAGTCCCGGGGGTAAGGCCTCCAATGAGCAGTTCTTC. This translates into CASSPGGKASNEQFF.

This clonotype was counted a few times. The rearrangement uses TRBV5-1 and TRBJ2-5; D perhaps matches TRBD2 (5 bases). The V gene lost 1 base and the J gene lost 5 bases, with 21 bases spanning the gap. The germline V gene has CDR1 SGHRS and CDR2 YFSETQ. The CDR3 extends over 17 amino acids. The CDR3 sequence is CASSLYGGGRGIETQYF. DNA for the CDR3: TGCGCCAGCAGCTTGTATGGTGGCGGGCGAGGGATTGAGACCCAGTACTTC.

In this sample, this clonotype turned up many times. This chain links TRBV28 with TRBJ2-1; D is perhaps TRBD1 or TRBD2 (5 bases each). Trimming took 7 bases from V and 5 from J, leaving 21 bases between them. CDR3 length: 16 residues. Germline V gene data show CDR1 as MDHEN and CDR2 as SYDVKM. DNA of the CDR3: TGTGCCAGCAATGTATTGGGACCTCCTTCTCACAATGAGCAGTTCTTC. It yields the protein CASNVLGPPSHNEQFF.

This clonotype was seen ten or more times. Written as DNA, the CDR3 is TGTGCCAGCAGCCCAAGGCACCGAGGTACGGAAGCTTTCTTT. This codes for CASSPRHRGTEAFF. V gene TRBV3-1 combines with J gene TRBJ1-1, with D hard to call. Trimming removed 4 bases from V and 8 bases from J, with 17 bases in between. The CDR3 extends over 14 amino acids. Looked up from germline, CDR1 is LGHDT and CDR2 is YNNKEL (reference sequence).

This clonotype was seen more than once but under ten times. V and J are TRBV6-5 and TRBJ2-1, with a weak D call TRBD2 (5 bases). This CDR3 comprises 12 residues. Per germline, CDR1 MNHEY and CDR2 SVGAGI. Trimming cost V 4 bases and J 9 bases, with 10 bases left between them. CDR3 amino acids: CASSSRVVEQFF. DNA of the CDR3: TGTGCCAGCAGTTCGCGGGTGGTTGAGCAGTTCTTC.

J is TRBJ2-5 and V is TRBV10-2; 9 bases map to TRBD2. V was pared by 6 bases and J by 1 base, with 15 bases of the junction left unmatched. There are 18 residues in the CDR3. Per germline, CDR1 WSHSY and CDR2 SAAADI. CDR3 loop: CASRLWAGGPGGQETQYF. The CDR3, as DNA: TGCGCCAGCAGGTTATGGGCGGGAGGGCCGGGAGGCCAAGAGACCCAGTACTTC.